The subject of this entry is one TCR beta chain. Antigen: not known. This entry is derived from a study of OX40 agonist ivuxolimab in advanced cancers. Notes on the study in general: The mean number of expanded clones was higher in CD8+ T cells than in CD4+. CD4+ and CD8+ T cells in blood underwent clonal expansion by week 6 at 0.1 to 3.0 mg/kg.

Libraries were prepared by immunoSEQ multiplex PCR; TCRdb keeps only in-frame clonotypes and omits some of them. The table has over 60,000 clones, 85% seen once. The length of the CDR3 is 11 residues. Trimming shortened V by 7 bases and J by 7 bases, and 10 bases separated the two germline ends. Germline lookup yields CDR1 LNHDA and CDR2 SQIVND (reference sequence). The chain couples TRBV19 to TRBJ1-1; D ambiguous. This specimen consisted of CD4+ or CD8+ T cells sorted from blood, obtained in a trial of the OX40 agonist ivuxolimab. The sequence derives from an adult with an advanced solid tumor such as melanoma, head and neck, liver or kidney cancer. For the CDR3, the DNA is TGTGCCAGTACGGGGAGGCGTGAAGCTTTCTTT. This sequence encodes CASTGRREAFF.